This T cell receptor (beta chain) was sequenced during a study of OX40 agonist ivuxolimab in advanced cancers. Study observations and caveats: Certain nonresponders additionally had low normalized T-cell clonal expansion.

Any history of autoimmune disease or systemic immunosuppression disqualified patients. Samples were taken at baseline and on day 1 of cycles 4 and 7. On this clone: Its antigen is still unknown.

Per germline, CDR1 LGHNA and CDR2 YNFKEQ. V lost 5 bases, J lost 11 bases, and 16 bases lay in between. The CDR3 has 12 amino acids. The data were produced by immunoSEQ multiplex PCR, yet TCRdb's version contains in-frame clones alone and is incomplete. The table has about 84,000 clones, more than 80% seen once. The sample was CD4+ or CD8+ T cells sorted from blood, taken in a trial of the OX40 agonist ivuxolimab. The TCR comes from an adult with an advanced solid tumor such as melanoma, head and neck, liver or kidney cancer. The chain carries TRBV4-2 and TRBJ2-7; D is unresolved. CDR3 nucleotides: TGTGCCAGCAGCTTGGGCTCCCTGGATGAGTACTTC. Encoded protein: CASSLGSLDEYF.